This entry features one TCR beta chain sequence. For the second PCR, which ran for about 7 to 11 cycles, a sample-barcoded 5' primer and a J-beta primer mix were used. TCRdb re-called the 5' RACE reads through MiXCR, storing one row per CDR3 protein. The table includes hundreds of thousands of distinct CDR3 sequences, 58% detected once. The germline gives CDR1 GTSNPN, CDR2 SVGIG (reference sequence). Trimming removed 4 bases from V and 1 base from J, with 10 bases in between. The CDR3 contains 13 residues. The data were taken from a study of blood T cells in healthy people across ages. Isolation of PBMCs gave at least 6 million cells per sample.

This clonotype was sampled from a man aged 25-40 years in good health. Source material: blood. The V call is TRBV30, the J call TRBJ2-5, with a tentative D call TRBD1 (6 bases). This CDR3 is CAWKGDGQETQYF. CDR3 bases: TGTGCCTGGAAGGGGGACGGCCAAGAGACCCAGTACTTC.